The 7 T cell receptor beta chains in this list originate from one sample, sequenced in a study of CD8 T cells in ankylosing spondylitis. TCRdb called the 5' RACE reads again in MiXCR, with one record for every CDR3 protein. The repertoire holds 300,000 to 350,000 distinct CDR3 sequences, 11% seen once, with roughly 9.2% in the top ten. The sequencing sample was made of blood, either unsorted or a sorted T cell fraction (not recorded which). Source of these receptors: a female donor with ankylosing spondylitis or in good health (not recorded which).

This clonotype showed up just a few times. This chain uses TRBV4-2 with TRBJ2-1; 8 positions match TRBD2. J lost 10 bases, V lost 4 bases, and 15 bases had no gene match. The CDR3 has 16 residues. The V gene's germline CDR1 is LGHNA and CDR2 YNFKEQ. This CDR3 is CASSPLSGGRGNEQFF. CDR3 DNA sequence: TGTGCCAGCAGCCCTCTATCGGGAGGGCGGGGGAACGAGCAGTTCTTC.

In this sample, this clonotype turned up many times. The chain carries TRBV5-5 and TRBJ1-1, with D maybe TRBD1 (5 bases). Germline loops: CDR1 SGHKS, CDR2 YYEKEE (reference sequence). With 7 bases removed from V and 0 bases from J, the gap between germline ends came to 13 bases. The CDR3 runs 14 residues. The CDR3 DNA reads TGTGCCAGCGAACCGGGGCATTTGAACACTGAAGCTTTCTTT. It yields the protein CASEPGHLNTEAFF.

Only one count was recorded for this clonotype. A much larger clone differs from this one at a single base, so this may be a read error. The V and J genes are TRBV5-1 and TRBJ2-1, with 8 bases aligning to TRBD2. Per germline, CDR1 SGHRS and CDR2 YFSETQ. The CDR3 has 15 amino acids. CDR3 bases: TGCGCCAGCCTGCCCGGCGGGAGGACAAACAATGGGCAGTTCTTC. This gives the protein CASLPGGRTNNGQFF.

This clonotype was seen ten or more times. The V and J genes are TRBV5-1 and TRBJ1-4, with 12 bases that match TRBD1. Germline V gene lookup returns CDR1 SGHRS and CDR2 YFSETQ. This CDR3 spans 15 amino acids. The V segment lost 3 bases and the J segment 14 bases; nucleotides outside the gene matches: 11. The DNA for the CDR3 is TGCGCCAGCAGCTGGCGGGACAGGGGGCCCGTTCGGCTGTTTTTT. Amino acid sequence: CASSWRDRGPVRLFF. Complete variable domain (other parts from reference TRBV5-1 and TRBJ1-4): KAGVTQTPRYLIKTRGQQVTLSCSPISGHRSVSWYQQTPGQGLQFLFEYFSETQRNKGNFPGRFSGRQFSNSRSEMNVSTLELGDSALYLCASSWRDRGPVRLFFGSGTQLSVL.

This clonotype was seen at least ten times. V is TRBV5-1 and J is TRBJ1-3; D is uncertain. V lost 3 bases and J lost 0, with 13 bases in between. The germline V gene has CDR1 SGHRS and CDR2 YFSETQ. The CDR3 is 16 amino acids. CDR3 sequence reads: CASSSPGSTSGNTIYF. CDR3 DNA sequence: TGCGCCAGCAGCTCTCCGGGTAGCACCTCTGGAAACACCATATATTTT.

The rearrangement joins TRBV7-2 to TRBJ2-1, with D possibly TRBD2 on 5 matching bases. This CDR3 comprises 17 residues. With 4 bases removed from V and 6 bases from J, the gap between germline ends came to 22 bases. The V gene's germline CDR1 is SGHTA and CDR2 FQGNSA. The DNA of the CDR3 is TGTGCCAGCAGCTCTCCTCTAGCCTTCTCGGCCGCCAATGAGCAGTTCTTC. This encodes CASSSPLAFSAANEQFF.

This clonotype came up a few times. CDR3 nucleotides: TGTGCCAGCAGTGAGCCGGAACCGGGACAGAACTATGGCTACACCTTC. Residues: CASSEPEPGQNYGYTF. V is TRBV6-1 and J is TRBJ1-2, with TRBD1 matching 7 bases. Germline CDR1 MNHNS, CDR2 SASEGT. The V and J ends lost 3 bases and 2 bases, in that order; junction bases with no gene match: 9. The CDR3 extends over 16 amino acids.